The source of this T cell receptor (beta chain) is a study of cytomegalovirus exposure and HLA in healthy donors. Primers for the PCR totalled 60 Vbeta and 13 Jbeta. TCRdb's table, derived via immunoSEQ multiplex PCR, lists solely in-frame clones and lacks some. The sample has about 120,000 clones, around 81% seen once. The study, taken as a whole, reports: The study designated 150 to 200 TCR beta chains cytomegalovirus-associated.

Unmatched junction bases numbered 13, after V lost 5 bases and J lost 7 bases. The CDR3 is 16 residues long. Germline loops: CDR1 MNHEY, CDR2 SMNVEV (reference sequence). A remark on this clone: Its matching antigen is unknown.

Sequencing used PBMCs. The sequence was collected from a woman aged 25 to 39 in good health and CMV-seronegative. V gene TRBV27 combines with J gene TRBJ2-7; 11 bases match TRBD1. CDR3 loop: CASSHIRTGGAGEQYF. CDR3 DNA: TGTGCCAGCAGTCATATTCGGACAGGGGGCGCGGGGGAGCAGTACTTC.